This T cell receptor (beta chain) derives from a study of identical twins. TCRdb fed the 5' RACE reads into MiXCR, producing one record per CDR3 protein. The sample has 220,000 or so distinct CDR3 sequences, roughly 7% seen once. This clonotype showed up just a few times. This same sample was also taken into another study, of yellow fever vaccine responses in identical twins.

Input material: memory (CD45RO+) T cells sorted from blood. The sequence derives from a woman between 18 and 29 years old in good health.

CDR3 region: CASSEFDGANVLTF. The CDR3 region has the DNA TGTGCCAGCAGTGAATTTGATGGGGCCAACGTCCTGACTTTC. V gene TRBV6-4 combines with J gene TRBJ2-6; D is undetermined. Per the germline V gene, CDR1 is MRHNA and CDR2 is SNTAGT. Trimming cost V 3 bases and J 3 bases, with 6 bases left between them. There are 14 residues in the CDR3.